This T cell receptor beta chain was captured in a study of T cell responses to AZD1222 COVID-19 vaccine. Overall study findings and caveats: All repertoire sampling was performed exclusively after the peak T cell response. Once two AZD1222 doses were given, Spike-specific TCR breadth and depth went up.

A note on this clone: The antigen remains unidentified.

CDR1 and CDR2 (germline): MNHEY, SMNVEV (reference sequence). V shed 6 bases and J 0 bases; nucleotides not matched to a gene: 5. This CDR3 contains 15 residues. Here immunoSEQ multiplex PCR was the method, and the copy in TCRdb shows in-frame clones only, minus some. The repertoire consists of around 80,000 clones, with approximately 83% occurring once and the leading ten covering roughly 10%. Sequenced material: peripheral blood, taken 28 days after the second AZD1222 dose. This receptor was obtained from an adult who received the AZD1222 COVID-19 vaccine. The chain has TRBV27 and TRBJ1-5; 7 bases are shared with TRBD1. The CDR3 DNA reads TGTGCCAGCAGGGCACAGGGGCTTAGCAATCAGCCCCAGCATTTT. Translation: CASRAQGLSNQPQHF.